This TCR beta chain stems from a study of somatic mutations in cytotoxic T cells in rheumatoid arthritis (dated by TCRdb to between 2016 and 2019). Background for the entire study: Patient peripheral blood (roughly 32 ml EDTA) was drawn right after diagnosis and before any treatment started. A FACSAria II or Sony SH800 was used to flow-sort some V beta antibody-stained T-cell populations at nearly 100% purity, and TCRB sequencing was also done on sorted V beta1+ cells. Whether expanded CD8+ T-cell clones in untreated, newly diagnosed rheumatoid arthritis carry somatic mutations was the study question, and clonality was characterized with TCRB deep sequencing. For approximately 63 rheumatoid arthritis patients and approximately 20 healthy controls, TCRB deep sequencing was carried out. Patient and control groups had essentially identical median ages.

TCRB CDR3 sequencing used the immunoSEQ assay on genomic DNA. Per the authors' processing: Patient CD8+ clones larger than 1% were compared against published virus-specific TCRB sequences, and only a few matched. Only productive TCRB rearrangements were included in the analyses. Defining a clone by its unique TCRB CDR3 sequence, the study calculated clonality as a productive clonality index derived from Shannon entropy. Repertoire overlap for a pair of samples was computed from each clone's template counts relative to total templates per sample. V-gene usage measured by flow cytometry correlated with TCRB sequencing V-gene usage, with a Spearman r of roughly 0.64. TCRdb mirrors the immuneACCESS table, restricted to in-frame sequences. Some clones are absent from its copies; in checked studies, under half trace to an unresolved V gene, and the reason for the others is unknown. V and J calls and clone size are those listed in that table; D and trimming were worked out from the DNA. The sample records about 19,000 clones, 55% to 80% of which are singletons. Together, the top ten hold 18% of the sample.

Per the germline V gene, SNHLY is the CDR1 and FYNNEI is the CDR2. The CDR3 spans 11 residues, from the cysteine through the phenylalanine. Left in the record is the CDR3 DNA by itself, 33 bases read in frame from the first base. Deletion took 11 bases off V and 5 bases off J, with a span of 13 bases between the germline ends. This clone occurred a few times. Its antigen is currently not known. Base qualities are not provided; no much larger clone lies one nucleotide away. On an AutoMACS, CD4+ and CD8+ cells were isolated via positive magnetic bead selection, and their purity was verified by flow cytometry. Clonal expansions were first screened by flow cytometry with a TCR V beta antibody panel, then characterized by TCRB deep sequencing of sorted CD8+ fractions. Isolation of peripheral blood mononuclear cells was done through Ficoll-Paque PLUS density gradient separation. Using Nucleospin Tissue or Tissue XS kits, DNA was extracted from CD4-enriched, CD8-enriched or PBMC samples, with quantification by a Qubit 2.0 fluorometer.

Points the paper makes about the study in general: CD8+ clonality increased with age in patients (Spearman r ≈ 0.49) but not in healthy controls. Viral specificity could not be ruled out by absence from virus-specific databases, and the antigen targets of the expanded CD8+ clones remained unknown. The largest CD8+ clone made up more than 20% of CD8+ cells in about an eighth of the 65 patients, and blood and synovial fluid shared several identical CD8+ TCRB sequences. CD8+ T-cell clonality in rheumatoid arthritis patients was not significantly different from that in age-matched healthy controls. The slight TRBV07 underrepresentation in patients was not adjusted for multiple comparisons.

The clonotype originates from an adult with rheumatoid arthritis. In this chain, TRBV2 is recombined with TRBJ2-7, with the D gene call left open. The sample consisted of CD8+ T cells sorted from blood. The bases read TGTGCCGGACGAGTGCGGAACGAGCAGTACTTC. This encodes CAGRVRNEQYF. When the CDR3 is completed using the reference TRBV2 and TRBJ2-7 genes on either side, the full variable domain is EPEVTQTPSHQVTQMGQEVILRCVPISNHLYFYWYRQILGQKVEFLVSFYNNEISEKSEIFDDQFSVERPDGSNFTLKIRSTKLEDSAMYFCAGRVRNEQYFGPGTRLTVT.